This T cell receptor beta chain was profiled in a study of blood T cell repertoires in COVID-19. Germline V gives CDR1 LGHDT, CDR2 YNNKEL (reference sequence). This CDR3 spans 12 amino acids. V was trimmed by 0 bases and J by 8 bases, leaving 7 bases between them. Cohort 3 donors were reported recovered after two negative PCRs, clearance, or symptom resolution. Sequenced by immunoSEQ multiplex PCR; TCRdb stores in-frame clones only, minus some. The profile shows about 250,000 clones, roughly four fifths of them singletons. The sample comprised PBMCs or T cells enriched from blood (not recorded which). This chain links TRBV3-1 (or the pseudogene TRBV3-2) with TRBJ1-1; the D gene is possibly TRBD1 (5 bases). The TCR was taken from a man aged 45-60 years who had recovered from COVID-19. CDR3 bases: TGTGCCAGCAGCCAAGATGGGGGGGAAGCTTTCTTT. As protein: CASSQDGGEAFF.